These 20 T cell receptor beta chains were all obtained from the same sample, sequenced in a study of T cell responses to AZD1222 COVID-19 vaccine. Method: immunoSEQ multiplex PCR; TCRdb's copy keeps in-frame clones and lacks some. This repertoire shows about 60,000 clones, approximately 83% found once; its top ten account for 16%. The sample here was peripheral blood, taken on day 0 of AZD1222 vaccination. These receptors came from an adult in good health.

The chain employs TRBV10-2 and TRBJ2-7; 10 bases align to TRBD2. Trimming cost V 10 bases and J 6 bases; bases outside gene matches: 12. Germline V CDR1 and CDR2: WSHSY, SAAADI. The CDR3 is 14 residues long. CDR3 protein: CATAKRLAGAEQYF. CDR3 bases: TGCGCCACCGCAAAGAGGCTAGCGGGAGCCGAGCAGTACTTC.

The chain is built from TRBV27 and TRBJ2-7, with 10 positions matching TRBD1. Germline V gives CDR1 MNHEY, CDR2 SMNVEV (reference sequence). Trimming at V came to 6 bases and at J to 3 bases, leaving 8 bases not matched to a gene. This CDR3 has 15 residues. The chain's CDR3 is CASSLSRDRGYEQYF. CDR3 in DNA: TGTGCCAGCAGCCTTTCCCGGGACAGGGGCTACGAGCAGTACTTC.

This clone was detected many times. V usage is TRBV6-4 and J usage is TRBJ2-2; unclear D gene. Germline lookup yields CDR1 MRHNA and CDR2 SNTAGT. The V gene lost 3 bases and the J gene lost 4 bases, with 6 bases spanning the gap. The CDR3 spans 13 residues. The CDR3 DNA is TGTGCCAGCAGTGAAAAGGGCACCGGGGAGCTGTTTTTT. This encodes CASSEKGTGELFF.

This chain connects TRBV27 to TRBJ1-1; D may be TRBD1 (5 bases). The V and J ends lost 4 bases and 4 bases respectively, with 13 bases between them. Germline CDR1 reads MNHEY; CDR2 reads SMNVEV (reference sequence). The CDR3 sequence is 14 residues long. The chain's CDR3 is CASSSGGAGTEAFF. The DNA for the CDR3 is TGTGCCAGCAGTTCTGGGGGAGCCGGCACTGAAGCTTTCTTT.

The chain joins TRBV6-5 to TRBJ1-3; possible D gene TRBD1, 6 bases. The CDR3 runs to 15 residues. The germline V gene has CDR1 MNHEY and CDR2 SVGAGI. V was cut by 5 bases and J by 4 bases, with 15 bases left in between. The DNA of the CDR3 is TGTGCCAGCAGTAAAACAGGGATGGCCGGAAACACCATATATTTT. Its translation is CASSKTGMAGNTIYF.

The chain recombines TRBV2 with TRBJ2-7, with 11 bases identical to TRBD2. Germline trimming cut 0 bases from V and 2 bases from J; bases unmatched to any gene: 3. This CDR3 region has 16 residues. Germline values: CDR1 SNHLY, CDR2 FYNNEI. The DNA of the CDR3 is TGTGCCAGCAGTGAAGCGACTAGCGGGACCACCTACGAGCAGTACTTC. Its translation: CASSEATSGTTYEQYF.

The chain employs TRBV5-1 and TRBJ2-6; D possibly uses TRBD1 or TRBD2 (5 bases each). CDR1 SGHRS and CDR2 YFSETQ come from the germline V gene. Between the trimmed V and J ends, which lost 4 bases and 0 bases, there was a span of 11 bases. The CDR3 is 16 amino acids. The CDR3 DNA reads as TGCGCCAGCAGCCGGGACGGCTACTCTGGGGCCAACGTCCTGACTTTC. As protein: CASSRDGYSGANVLTF. The full variable domain, with the rest looked up from reference TRBV5-1 and TRBJ2-6, is KAGVTQTPRYLIKTRGQQVTLSCSPISGHRSVSWYQQTPGQGLQFLFEYFSETQRNKGNFPGRFSGRQFSNSRSEMNVSTLELGDSALYLCASSRDGYSGANVLTFGAGSRLTVL.

The chain couples TRBV5-1 to TRBJ1-2; 8 nucleotides align to TRBD1. V dropped 3 bases and J dropped 6; count of bases not matched to a gene: 10. CDR1 and CDR2 from the germline V gene are SGHRS and YFSETQ. The CDR3 length is 15 residues. The CDR3 protein is CASSSPDRVRNGYTF. The DNA for the CDR3 is TGCGCCAGCAGCTCCCCGGACAGGGTGAGGAATGGCTACACCTTC.

This chain uses TRBV19 with TRBJ1-2; D ambiguous. CDR3 length: 13 amino acids. Germline V gives CDR1 LNHDA, CDR2 SQIVND (reference sequence). Deletions cut 6 bases from V and 7 bases from J, with 15 bases between. The chain's CDR3 is CASSHRSGIGYTF. In DNA, the CDR3 is TGTGCCAGTAGCCACCGTTCTGGCATTGGCTACACCTTC.

The chain recombines TRBV28 with TRBJ2-3; no definite D call. The CDR3 covers 16 residues. The V gene lost 5 bases and the J gene lost 0 bases, with 15 bases spanning the gap. The germline gives CDR1 MDHEN, CDR2 SYDVKM. CDR3 in amino acids: CASSTLTITSTDTQYF. For the CDR3, the DNA is TGTGCCAGCAGTACCTTGACAATCACTAGCACAGATACGCAGTATTTT.

The chain employs TRBV5-4 and TRBJ2-7; no clear D. The germline V and J ends were trimmed by 2 bases and 7 bases, with 13 bases remaining between them. CDR3 size: 13 residues. Germline loops: CDR1 SGHNT, CDR2 YYREEE (reference sequence). The CDR3 spells CASSFGGIGEQYF. The CDR3 coding sequence is TGTGCCAGCAGCTTTGGCGGCATCGGGGAGCAGTACTTC.

The chain couples TRBV12-5 to TRBJ1-1; a possible D gene is TRBD1 (5 bases). Germline CDR1 reads LGHNT; CDR2 reads FRNRAP. The V gene lost 1 base and the J gene lost 5 bases, with 11 bases spanning the gap. The CDR3 covers 14 residues. The CDR3 loop is CASGLAPWGTEAFF. The CDR3 DNA follows: TGTGCTAGTGGTTTGGCCCCCTGGGGGACTGAAGCTTTCTTT.

V is TRBV28 and J is TRBJ1-1; D possibly corresponds to TRBD1 (6 bases). Looked up from germline, CDR1 is MDHEN and CDR2 is SYDVKM. V lost 9 bases and J 0 bases, leaving 11 bases between the germline ends. This CDR3 has 13 residues. CDR3 bases: TGTGCCAGTTCGACAGGCCTGAACACTGAAGCTTTCTTT. Its protein is CASSTGLNTEAFF.

The chain links TRBV24-1 to TRBJ2-1, with D perhaps being TRBD1 or TRBD2 (6 bases each). The germline V gene encodes CDR1 KGHDR and CDR2 SFDVKD. This CDR3 spans 18 amino acids. Trimming took off 1 base at V and 3 bases at J, with 18 bases between the two ends. This CDR3 reads CATSDLPFGGEGYNEQFF. The CDR3 nucleotides are TGTGCCACCAGTGATTTACCGTTCGGGGGCGAGGGCTACAATGAGCAGTTCTTC.

The chain recombines TRBV18 with TRBJ1-1; D may be TRBD1 (5 bases). V was pared by 0 bases and J by 6 bases, with 17 bases between. Germline-derived CDR1 and CDR2 are KGHSH and LQKENI. This CDR3 has 16 residues. The CDR3 DNA is TGTGCCAGCTCACCACCGTCAGGGACCCTTGGCTCTGAAGCTTTCTTT. It yields the protein CASSPPSGTLGSEAFF.

This clone has just one count. CDR3 bases: TGTGCCAGCAGTTATGATCCCGGGGTGGGTTCACCCCTCCACTTT. Protein sequence: CASSYDPGVGSPLHF. The genes are TRBV6-5 and TRBJ1-6; D gene unclear. V was trimmed by 3 bases and J by 9 bases, leaving 15 bases between them. The germline V gene has CDR1 MNHEY and CDR2 SVGAGI. The CDR3 runs to 15 residues.

The chain has TRBV28 and TRBJ1-1; no definite D call. This CDR3 is built from 12 residues. V was trimmed by 9 bases and J by 1 base, leaving 9 bases between them. Germline CDR1 is MDHEN and CDR2 is SYDVKM. CDR3 bases: TGTGCCAGTCTCAGGTGGAACACTGAAGCTTTCTTT. It translates to CASLRWNTEAFF.

The chain has TRBV28 and TRBJ2-7, with D possibly being TRBD1 (5 bases). CDR1 is MDHEN, CDR2 SYDVKM, per germline. Between the trimmed V and J ends, which lost 5 bases and 4 bases, there was a span of 12 bases. The CDR3 spans 13 residues. The CDR3 sequence: CASSPWTTYEQYF. In nucleotides, the CDR3 is TGTGCCAGCAGTCCCTGGACAACGTACGAGCAGTACTTC.

The rearrangement uses TRBV7-9 and TRBJ1-1; weak D call: TRBD1 (5 bases). Deletions cut 8 bases from V and 5 bases from J, with 21 bases between. Germline CDR1 and CDR2: SEHNR and FQNEAQ (reference sequence). The CDR3 is 15 amino acids. CDR3 in amino acids: CASLPRAGHRTEAFF. In DNA form, the CDR3 reads TGTGCCAGCCTGCCGCGGGCAGGGCACAGAACTGAAGCTTTCTTT.

This rearrangement joins TRBV7-2 to TRBJ2-1, with D possibly matching TRBD1 (5 bases). The CDR3 has 15 amino acids. V lost 1 base to trimming and J lost 1 base, with 8 bases between them. Germline V gene lookup returns CDR1 SGHTA and CDR2 FQGNSA. The CDR3 DNA sequence: TGTGCCAGCAGCTTAGGGGGCGGTTCCTACAATGAGCAGTTCTTC. This translates into CASSLGGGSYNEQFF.